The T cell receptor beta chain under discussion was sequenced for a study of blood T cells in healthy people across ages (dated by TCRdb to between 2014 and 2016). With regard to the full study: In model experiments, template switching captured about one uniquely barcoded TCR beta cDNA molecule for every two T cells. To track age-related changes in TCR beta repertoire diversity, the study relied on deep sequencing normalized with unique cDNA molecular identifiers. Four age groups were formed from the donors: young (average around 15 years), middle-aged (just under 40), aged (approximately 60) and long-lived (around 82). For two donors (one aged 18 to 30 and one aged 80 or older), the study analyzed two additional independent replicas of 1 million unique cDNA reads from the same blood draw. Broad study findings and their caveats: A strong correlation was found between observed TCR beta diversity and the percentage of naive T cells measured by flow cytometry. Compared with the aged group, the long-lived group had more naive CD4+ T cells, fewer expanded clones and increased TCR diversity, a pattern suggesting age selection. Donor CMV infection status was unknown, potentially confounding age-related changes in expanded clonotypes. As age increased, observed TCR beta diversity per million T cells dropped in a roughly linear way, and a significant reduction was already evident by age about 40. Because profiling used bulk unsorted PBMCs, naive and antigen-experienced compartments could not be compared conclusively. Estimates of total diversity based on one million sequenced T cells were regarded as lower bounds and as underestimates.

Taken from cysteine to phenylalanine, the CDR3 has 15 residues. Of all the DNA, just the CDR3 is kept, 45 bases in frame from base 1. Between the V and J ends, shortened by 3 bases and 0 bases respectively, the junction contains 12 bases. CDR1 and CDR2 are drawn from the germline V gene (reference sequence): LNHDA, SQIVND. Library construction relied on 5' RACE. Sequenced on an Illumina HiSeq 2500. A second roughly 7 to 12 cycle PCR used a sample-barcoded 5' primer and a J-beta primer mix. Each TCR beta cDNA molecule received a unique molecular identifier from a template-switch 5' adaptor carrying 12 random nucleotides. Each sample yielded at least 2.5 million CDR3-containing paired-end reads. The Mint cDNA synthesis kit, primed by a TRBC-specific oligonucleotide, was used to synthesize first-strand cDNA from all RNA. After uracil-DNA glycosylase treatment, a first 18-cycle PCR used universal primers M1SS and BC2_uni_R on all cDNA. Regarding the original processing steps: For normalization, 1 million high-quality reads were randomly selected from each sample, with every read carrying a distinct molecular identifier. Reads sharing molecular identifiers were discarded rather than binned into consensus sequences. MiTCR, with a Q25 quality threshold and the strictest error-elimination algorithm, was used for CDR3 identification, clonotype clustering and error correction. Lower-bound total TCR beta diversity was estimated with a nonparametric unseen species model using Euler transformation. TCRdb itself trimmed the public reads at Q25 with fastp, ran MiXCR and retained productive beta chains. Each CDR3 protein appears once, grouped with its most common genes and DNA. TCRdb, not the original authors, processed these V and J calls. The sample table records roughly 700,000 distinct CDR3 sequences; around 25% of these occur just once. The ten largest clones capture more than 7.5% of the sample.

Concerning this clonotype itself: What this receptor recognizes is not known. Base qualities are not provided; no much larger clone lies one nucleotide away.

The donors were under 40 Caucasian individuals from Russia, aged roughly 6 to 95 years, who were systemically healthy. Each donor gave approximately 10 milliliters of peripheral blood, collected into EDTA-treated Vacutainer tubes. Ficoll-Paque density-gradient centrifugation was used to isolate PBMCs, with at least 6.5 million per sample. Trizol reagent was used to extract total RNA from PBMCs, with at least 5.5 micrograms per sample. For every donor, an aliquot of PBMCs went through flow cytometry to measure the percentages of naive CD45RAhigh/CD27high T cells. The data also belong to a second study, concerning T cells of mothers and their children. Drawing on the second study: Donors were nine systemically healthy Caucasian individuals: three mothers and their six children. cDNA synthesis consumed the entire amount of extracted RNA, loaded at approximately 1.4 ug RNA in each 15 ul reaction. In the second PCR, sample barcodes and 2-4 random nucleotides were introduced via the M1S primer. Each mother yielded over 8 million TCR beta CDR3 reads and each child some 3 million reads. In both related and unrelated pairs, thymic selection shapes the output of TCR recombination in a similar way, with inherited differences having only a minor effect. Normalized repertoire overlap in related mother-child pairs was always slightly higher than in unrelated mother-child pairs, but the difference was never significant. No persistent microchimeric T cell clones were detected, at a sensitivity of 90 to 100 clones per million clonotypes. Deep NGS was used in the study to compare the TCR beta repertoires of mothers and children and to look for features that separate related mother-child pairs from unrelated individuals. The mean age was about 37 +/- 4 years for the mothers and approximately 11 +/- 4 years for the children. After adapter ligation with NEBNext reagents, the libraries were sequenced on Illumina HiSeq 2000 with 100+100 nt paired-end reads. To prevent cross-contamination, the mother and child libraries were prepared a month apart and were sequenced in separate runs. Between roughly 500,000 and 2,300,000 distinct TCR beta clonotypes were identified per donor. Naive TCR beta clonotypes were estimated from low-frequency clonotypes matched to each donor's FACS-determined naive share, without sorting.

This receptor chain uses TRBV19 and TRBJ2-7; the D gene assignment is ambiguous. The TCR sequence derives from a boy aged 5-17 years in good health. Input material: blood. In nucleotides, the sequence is TGTGCCAGTAGTATTCAGGCAATAAGCTCCTACGAGCAGTACTTC. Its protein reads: CASSIQAISSYEQYF. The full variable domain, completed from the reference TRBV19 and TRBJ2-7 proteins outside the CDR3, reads DGGITQSPKYLFRKEGQNVTLSCEQNLNHDAMYWYRQDPGQGLRLIYYSQIVNDFQKGDIAEGYSVSREKKESFPLTVTSAQKNPTAFYLCASSIQAISSYEQYFGPGTRLTVT.